This is a list of T cell receptor beta chains from one sample in a study of blood T cells in healthy people across ages. TCRdb recomputed calls from the 5' RACE reads with MiXCR, one row per CDR3 protein. The sample lists 1.8 million or so distinct CDR3 sequences; approximately 39% were seen once. The sequencing input was blood. All receptors come from a human donor in good health. Both conserved end residues are part of each CDR3. A D gene is named only where the DNA matches it firmly. Not every row has a clone size; where given, it reads once, few, many or a size class.

d_call: -; v_call: TRBV4-2; j_call: TRBJ2-7; clone_size: -; cdr3_nt: TGTGCCAGCAGCCAGGAAAGGTCGGGACCTCTGCGAAATTACGAGCAGTACTTC; cdr3_aa: CASSQERSGPLRNYEQYF
d_call: -; v_call: TRBV2; j_call: TRBJ1-5; clone_size: few; cdr3_nt: TGTGCCAGCAGGGGGGGTGGGGGGAATCAGCCCCAGCATTTT; cdr3_aa: CASRGGGGNQPQHF
d_call: -; v_call: TRBV5-5; j_call: TRBJ2-1; clone_size: -; cdr3_nt: TGTGCCAGCAGCCTGGTGGGGAGGACAGAGCAGTTCTTC; cdr3_aa: CASSLVGRTEQFF
d_call: TRBD2; v_call: TRBV28; j_call: TRBJ2-5; clone_size: few; cdr3_nt: TGTGCCAGCAGTTTATCGGGGAGCGGGGGGGCAGAGACCCAGTACTTC; cdr3_aa: CASSLSGSGGAETQYF
d_call: -; v_call: TRBV7-2; j_call: TRBJ2-3; clone_size: few; cdr3_nt: TGTGCCAGCAGCCCTGAGTATATTGGCACAGATACGCAGTATTTT; cdr3_aa: CASSPEYIGTDTQYF
d_call: -; v_call: TRBV2; j_call: TRBJ1-1; clone_size: -; cdr3_nt: TGTGCCAGCAGTCTACAGGGACGGGGGAACACTGAAGCTTTCTTT; cdr3_aa: CASSLQGRGNTEAFF
d_call: -; v_call: TRBV29-1; j_call: TRBJ1-4; clone_size: -; cdr3_nt: TGCAGCGTTAGGACCCCACTGCGTGAAAAACTGTTTTTT; cdr3_aa: CSVRTPLREKLFF
d_call: -; v_call: TRBV7-9; j_call: TRBJ2-5; clone_size: -; cdr3_nt: TGTGCCAGCAGCCAGGCGTCCGACTTTTGGACCCAGTACTTC; cdr3_aa: CASSQASDFWTQYF
d_call: TRBD1; v_call: TRBV27; j_call: TRBJ2-5; clone_size: -; cdr3_nt: TGTGCCAGCAGGACCGGGACAGGGGGAAGCTGGGAGACCCAGTACTTC; cdr3_aa: CASRTGTGGSWETQYF
d_call: TRBD1; v_call: TRBV29-1; j_call: TRBJ1-2; clone_size: -; cdr3_nt: TGCAGCGTTCTGGTATTCATGACAGGGGATGGCTACACCTTC; cdr3_aa: CSVLVFMTGDGYTF
d_call: -; v_call: TRBV3-1; j_call: TRBJ2-1; clone_size: -; cdr3_nt: TGTGCCAGCAGCCAAGGTTCAAACATTCAGTTCTTC; cdr3_aa: CASSQGSNIQFF
d_call: -; v_call: TRBV20-1; j_call: TRBJ2-1; clone_size: -; cdr3_nt: TGCAGTGCTAGCCCGCGGGCAAGCTCCTACAATGAGCAGTTCTTC; cdr3_aa: CSASPRASSYNEQFF
d_call: -; v_call: TRBV9; j_call: TRBJ2-4; clone_size: few; cdr3_nt: TGTGCCAGCAGCCCCCGTCCTTACAATGAGCAGTACTTC; cdr3_aa: CASSPRPYNEQYF
d_call: TRBD1; v_call: TRBV5-1; j_call: TRBJ1-5; clone_size: few; cdr3_nt: TGCGCCAGCAGCTCGGCCGGGACAGGATACAATCAGCCCCAGCATTTT; cdr3_aa: CASSSAGTGYNQPQHF
d_call: TRBD1; v_call: TRBV28; j_call: TRBJ1-6; clone_size: -; cdr3_nt: TGTGCCACCAATCCGACAGGGTTGGATTCACCCCTCCACTTT; cdr3_aa: CATNPTGLDSPLHF
d_call: -; v_call: TRBV11-2; j_call: TRBJ2-1; clone_size: -; cdr3_nt: TGTGCCAGCAGCCCTCTCAACGGCCAAACCTACAATGAGCAGTTCTTC; cdr3_aa: CASSPLNGQTYNEQFF
d_call: -; v_call: TRBV5-1; j_call: TRBJ2-3; clone_size: -; cdr3_nt: TGCGCCAGCAGCTTGGGACCCCAAGGGGGCACAGATACGCAGTATTTT; cdr3_aa: CASSLGPQGGTDTQYF
d_call: -; v_call: TRBV10-3; j_call: TRBJ1-2; clone_size: few; cdr3_nt: TGTGCCATCAGCGCTAACAAGGGCGGAGAGGGCTACACCTTC; cdr3_aa: CAISANKGGEGYTF
d_call: -; v_call: TRBV28; j_call: TRBJ2-3; clone_size: -; cdr3_nt: TGTGCCAGCCCGGGACCGAGCACAGATACGCAGTATTTT; cdr3_aa: CASPGPSTDTQYF
d_call: -; v_call: TRBV14; j_call: TRBJ2-1; clone_size: -; cdr3_nt: TGTGCCAGCAGCCAAGAGGACCGGGGAGAGCAGTTCTTC; cdr3_aa: CASSQEDRGEQFF
d_call: TRBD2; v_call: TRBV6-5; j_call: TRBJ2-3; clone_size: -; cdr3_nt: TGTGCCAGCAGTTACTCTCCCGGGGGGGCCACAGATACGCAGTATTTT; cdr3_aa: CASSYSPGGATDTQYF
d_call: -; v_call: TRBV10-3; j_call: TRBJ2-6; clone_size: -; cdr3_nt: TGTGCCATCAGTGATCTAGGGAAGTCTGGGGCCAACGCCCTGACTTTC; cdr3_aa: CAISDLGKSGANALTF
d_call: -; v_call: TRBV6-1; j_call: TRBJ1-2; clone_size: -; cdr3_nt: TGTGCCAGCACCCCGCAACCTGACAGGCGCTATGGCTACACCTTC; cdr3_aa: CASTPQPDRRYGYTF
d_call: TRBD2; v_call: TRBV29-1; j_call: TRBJ2-3; clone_size: -; cdr3_nt: TGCAGCGTTAATAGCGGGAGGTCATTAGATACGCAGTATTTT; cdr3_aa: CSVNSGRSLDTQYF
d_call: -; v_call: TRBV4-3; j_call: TRBJ1-2; clone_size: -; cdr3_nt: TGCGCCAGCAGCCAAGATCTTGGCAGGGCTTCCTATGGCTACACCTTC; cdr3_aa: CASSQDLGRASYGYTF